The 23 T cell receptor beta chains given below trace back to one sample, sequenced in a study of blood T cell repertoires in COVID-19. Repertoires were generated with immunoSEQ multiplex PCR, while TCRdb's copy carries only in-frame clones and drops some. This sample has approximately 67,000 clones, with under 95% found just once. Specimen: peripheral blood. These receptors were obtained from a woman aged 60-75 years with active COVID-19.

The chain uses TRBV5-1 and TRBJ1-6; 7 nucleotides match TRBD1. Germline V gene data show CDR1 as SGHRS and CDR2 as YFSETQ. CDR3 size: 14 residues. V shed 7 bases and J 7 bases; nucleotides not matched to a gene: 8. Here the CDR3 DNA reads TGCGCCAGCGGAATGACAGGGCCGAATTCACCCCTCCACTTT. Its protein is CASGMTGPNSPLHF. The complete variable domain, with remaining parts taken from reference TRBV5-1 and TRBJ1-6, reads KAGVTQTPRYLIKTRGQQVTLSCSPISGHRSVSWYQQTPGQGLQFLFEYFSETQRNKGNFPGRFSGRQFSNSRSEMNVSTLELGDSALYLCASGMTGPNSPLHFGNGTRLTVT.

This chain uses TRBV10-2 with TRBJ1-2, with D perhaps matching TRBD1 (6 bases). Trimming shortened V by 3 bases and J by 4 bases, and 15 bases separated the two germline ends. Germline V gene sequence: CDR1 WSHSY, CDR2 SAAADI. This CDR3 spans 15 amino acids. The CDR3 loop is CASSEPWDNSYGYTF. CDR3 bases: TGCGCCAGCAGTGAACCGTGGGACAATTCCTATGGCTACACCTTC.

Only one count was recorded for this clone. J is TRBJ2-7 and V is TRBV5-1; weak D call: TRBD1 (7 bases). CDR1 and CDR2 (germline): SGHRS, YFSETQ. The CDR3 is 17 amino acids. V lost 0 bases, J lost 7 bases, and 23 bases lay in between. The CDR3: CASSLGIRGALRFEQYF. DNA for the CDR3: TGCGCCAGCAGCTTGGGGATCAGGGGGGCCCTTAGGTTTGAGCAGTACTTC.

The chain carries TRBV30 and TRBJ2-7, with no clear D. The CDR3 runs to 13 residues. The germline gives CDR1 GTSNPN, CDR2 SVGIG (reference sequence). Trimming removed 2 bases at V and 2 bases at J, with 10 bases between. CDR3 DNA sequence: TGTGCCTGGAGTACCCAGGCTACCTACGAGCAGTACTTC. Amino acids: CAWSTQATYEQYF.

The V gene is TRBV7-9, the J gene TRBJ1-1; tentatively, D is TRBD1 (5 bases). This CDR3 contains 11 residues. The V gene lost 11 bases and the J gene lost 5 bases, with 12 bases spanning the gap. Germline CDR1 reads SEHNR; CDR2 reads FQNEAQ (reference sequence). The CDR3 region has the DNA TGTGCCGCAACAGGCACGACTGAAGCTTTCTTT. Its translation is CAATGTTEAFF.

This chain connects TRBV10-3 to TRBJ2-5, with D possibly matching TRBD2 (5 bases). Germline CDR1 ENHRY, CDR2 SYGVKD. Trimming left V 4 bases short and J 4 bases short, with 7 bases between. There are 12 residues in the CDR3. CDR3 amino acids: CAISVRGETQYF. The CDR3 bases are TGTGCCATCAGTGTTCGGGGAGAGACCCAGTACTTC.

The sample holds one count of this clone. An end of the junction does not agree with germline; a read error may underlie this. The gene calls are TRBV15 and TRBJ2-7, with TRBD1 matching 8 bases. The germline CDR1 and CDR2 sequences are LNHNV and YYDKDF (reference sequence). The CDR3 sequence is 14 residues long. The CDR3 loop reads CATSGDRGPYEQYF. CDR3 in DNA: TGTGCCACCAGCGGAGACAGGGGTCCCTACGAGCAGTACTTC.

The rearrangement uses TRBV24-1 and TRBJ2-1; weak D call: TRBD2 (6 bases). V shed 4 bases and J shed 4 bases, with 10 bases lying between them. The length of the CDR3 is 14 residues. The germline V gene has CDR1 KGHDR and CDR2 SFDVKD. The CDR3 DNA follows: TGTGCCACCAGTGACCGGGAGCAATACAATGAGCAGTTCTTC. Translating it yields CATSDREQYNEQFF.

The chain has TRBV19 and TRBJ1-1, with 7 bases fitting TRBD1. Germline V lookup: CDR1 LNHDA, CDR2 SQIVND (reference sequence). This CDR3 contains 14 residues. V was pared by 1 base and J by 2 bases, with 1 base of the junction left unmatched. The CDR3 bases are TGTGCCAGTAGTATAGGGGACAGAAACACTGAAGCTTTCTTT. Amino acids: CASSIGDRNTEAFF.

The sample holds one count of this clone. The rearrangement links TRBV5-1 to TRBJ2-3; D might be TRBD1 (6 bases). Deletions cut 4 bases from V and 2 bases from J, with 14 bases between. This CDR3 has 15 residues. The V gene's germline CDR1 is SGHRS and CDR2 YFSETQ. In DNA form, the CDR3 reads TGCGCCAGCAGCCAACGACAGGTCAACACAGATACGCAGTATTTT. The encoded protein is CASSQRQVNTDTQYF. The full variable domain, with the rest looked up from reference TRBV5-1 and TRBJ2-3, is KAGVTQTPRYLIKTRGQQVTLSCSPISGHRSVSWYQQTPGQGLQFLFEYFSETQRNKGNFPGRFSGRQFSNSRSEMNVSTLELGDSALYLCASSQRQVNTDTQYFGPGTRLTVL.

J is TRBJ2-2 and V is TRBV12-3 or TRBV12-4; no reliable D call. Between the trimmed V and J ends, which lost 5 bases and 5 bases, there was a span of 9 bases. The CDR3 runs 13 residues. This chain's CDR3 is CASSPARTGELFF. Written as DNA, the CDR3 is TGTGCCAGCAGTCCCGCGAGGACCGGGGAGCTGTTTTTT.

The V gene is TRBV14, the J gene TRBJ2-2; D is uncertain. CDR1 and CDR2 from the germline V gene are SGHDN and FVKESK. The CDR3 loop spans 14 amino acids. The ends were cut back, 1 base at V and 1 base at J, with 4 bases in the middle. The CDR3: CASSQAGNTGELFF. DNA for the CDR3: TGTGCCAGCAGCCAAGCAGGGAACACCGGGGAGCTGTTTTTT.

V is TRBV28 and J is TRBJ2-7; 8 bases map to TRBD2. The CDR3 totals 8 residues. V shed 11 bases and J 9 bases; nucleotides not matched to a gene: 0. The germline V gene has CDR1 MDHEN and CDR2 SYDVKM. CDR3 bases: TGTGCCGCGGGGGGGCAGTACTTC. This encodes CAAGGQYF.

This chain connects TRBV7-8 to TRBJ2-7; possible D gene TRBD1, 5 bases. The CDR3 runs 13 residues. The ends were cut back, 3 bases at V and 6 bases at J, with 12 bases in the middle. From germline, CDR1 is SGHVS and CDR2 FQNEAQ. The CDR3 coding sequence is TGTGCCAGCAGCTTGACAGTTTACGGCGAGCAGTACTTC. It encodes CASSLTVYGEQYF.

This chain connects TRBV7-2 to TRBJ2-1; 10 nucleotides match TRBD2. With 5 bases clipped from V and 2 bases from J, the junction kept 3 bases outside the gene matches. In germline, CDR1 is SGHTA, CDR2 FQGNSA. This CDR3 has 15 residues. The CDR3 sequence: CASSQGLAAYNEQFF. The CDR3 DNA sequence: TGTGCCAGCAGCCAAGGACTAGCGGCCTACAATGAGCAGTTCTTC.

The chain joins TRBV19 to TRBJ2-7; 7 positions match TRBD1. V was clipped by 6 bases and J by 3 bases; unmatched bases: 5. Germline assignment: CDR1 LNHDA and CDR2 SQIVND (reference sequence). The CDR3 contains 13 residues. CDR3 region: CASSRDSYYEQYF. CDR3 in DNA: TGTGCCAGTAGCCGGGACAGTTACTACGAGCAGTACTTC.

J is TRBJ1-5 and V is TRBV7-8; D is ambiguous. V shed 4 bases and J shed 0 bases, with 4 bases lying between them. The CDR3 extends over 13 amino acids. Germline V gene data show CDR1 as SGHVS and CDR2 as FQNEAQ. This chain's CDR3 is CASSSYSNQPQHF. Here the CDR3 DNA reads TGTGCCAGCAGCTCTTATAGCAATCAGCCCCAGCATTTT.

V usage is TRBV5-6 and J usage is TRBJ1-6, with D tentatively TRBD1 (5 bases). The CDR3 consists of 14 residues. V lost 3 bases and J lost 7, with 11 bases in between. Germline V gives CDR1 SGHDT, CDR2 YYEEEE. CDR3 coding DNA: TGTGCCAGCAGCTCACGGGACTCAAATTCACCCCTCCACTTT. It translates to CASSSRDSNSPLHF.

The V gene is TRBV5-1, the J gene TRBJ2-7, with 9 bases matching TRBD2. The CDR3 sequence is 15 residues long. The germline V gene has CDR1 SGHRS and CDR2 YFSETQ. With 5 bases clipped from V and 4 bases from J, the junction kept 10 bases outside the gene matches. The CDR3 is CASRTDSGRGYEQYF. The CDR3 nucleotides are TGCGCCAGCAGGACTGATAGCGGGAGAGGGTACGAGCAGTACTTC.

The chain couples TRBV5-4 to TRBJ2-1, with D possibly being TRBD1 (6 bases). Germline V gene sequence: CDR1 SGHNT, CDR2 YYREEE (reference sequence). CDR3 length equals 14 residues. V gave up 1 base and J gave up 10 bases, with 15 bases separating them. CDR3 protein: CASSLTGHTREQFF. Here the CDR3 DNA reads TGTGCCAGCAGCTTGACGGGACACACCAGGGAGCAGTTCTTC. The variable domain in full, with the rest retrieved from reference TRBV5-4 and TRBJ2-1, is ETGVTQSPTHLIKTRGQQVTLRCSSQSGHNTVSWYQQALGQGPQFIFQYYREEENGRGNFPPRFSGLQFPNYSSELNVNALELDDSALYLCASSLTGHTREQFFGPGTRLTVL.

This rearrangement joins TRBV11-2 to TRBJ2-7; 7 nucleotides agree with TRBD2. CDR1 SGHAT and CDR2 FQNNGV come from the germline V gene. The junction had 9 bases not matched to a gene; V was cut back by 0 bases and J by 4 bases. This CDR3 region has 16 residues. CDR3 sequence reads: CASSLEGWEGRYEQYF. In DNA form, the CDR3 reads TGTGCCAGCAGCTTAGAAGGGTGGGAGGGTAGGTACGAGCAGTACTTC. Full variable domain (rest looked up from reference TRBV11-2 and TRBJ2-7): EAGVAQSPRYKIIEKRQSVAFWCNPISGHATLYWYQQILGQGPKLLIQFQNNGVVDDSQLPKDRFSAERLKGVDSTLKIQPAKLEDSAVYLCASSLEGWEGRYEQYFGPGTRLTVT.

This clone was picked up one time. V usage is TRBV2 and J usage is TRBJ2-3; possible D gene TRBD1, 5 bases. Deletions cut 6 bases from V and 5 bases from J, with 12 bases between. CDR1 is SNHLY and CDR2 is FYNNEI in the germline V gene. The CDR3 runs to 13 residues. The CDR3 nucleotides read TGTGCCAGCAGCAGGGCGTTTGGAGATACGCAGTATTTT. This codes for CASSRAFGDTQYF. Looking up the rest from reference TRBV2 and TRBJ2-3 gives the full variable domain: EPEVTQTPSHQVTQMGQEVILRCVPISNHLYFYWYRQILGQKVEFLVSFYNNEISEKSEIFDDQFSVERPDGSNFTLKIRSTKLEDSAMYFCASSRAFGDTQYFGPGTRLTVL.

The V gene is TRBV30, the J gene TRBJ1-1; 9 nucleotides align to TRBD1. This CDR3 is 15 amino acids long. The V segment lost 3 bases and the J segment 1 base; nucleotides outside the gene matches: 6. Germline V gene lookup returns CDR1 GTSNPN and CDR2 SVGIG (reference sequence). CDR3 in amino acids: CAWSAGTGPNTEAFF. The CDR3 DNA follows: TGTGCCTGGAGCGCCGGGACAGGGCCGAACACTGAAGCTTTCTTT.